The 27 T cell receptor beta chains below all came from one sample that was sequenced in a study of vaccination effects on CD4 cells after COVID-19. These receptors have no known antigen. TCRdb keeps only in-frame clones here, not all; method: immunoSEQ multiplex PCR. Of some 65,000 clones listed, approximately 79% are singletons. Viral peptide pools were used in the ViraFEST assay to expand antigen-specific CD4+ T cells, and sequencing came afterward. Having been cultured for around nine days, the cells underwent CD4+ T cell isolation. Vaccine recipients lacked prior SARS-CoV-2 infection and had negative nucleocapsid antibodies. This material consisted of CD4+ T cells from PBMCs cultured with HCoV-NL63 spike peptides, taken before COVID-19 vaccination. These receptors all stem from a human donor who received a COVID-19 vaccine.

DNA of the CDR3: TGTGCCAGCAGCTTTACCACCCCCTCACCCCAGCATTTT. It yields the protein CASSFTTPSPQHF. The chain carries TRBV5-5 and TRBJ1-5; unclear D gene. The V gene's germline CDR1 is SGHKS and CDR2 YYEKEE (reference sequence). The CDR3 consists of 13 residues. The V end was cut by 2 bases, the J end by 10 bases, with 13 bases between.

The CDR3 loop reads CASSVVGGRSYNEQFF. CDR3 in DNA: TGTGCCAGCAGTGTAGTAGGGGGACGCTCCTACAATGAGCAGTTCTTC. The chain links TRBV6-1 to TRBJ2-1, with D perhaps TRBD1 (6 bases). V was shortened by 4 bases and J by 0 bases, with 13 bases between the two germline ends. The CDR3 contains 16 residues. The germline CDR1 and CDR2 sequences are MNHNS and SASEGT.

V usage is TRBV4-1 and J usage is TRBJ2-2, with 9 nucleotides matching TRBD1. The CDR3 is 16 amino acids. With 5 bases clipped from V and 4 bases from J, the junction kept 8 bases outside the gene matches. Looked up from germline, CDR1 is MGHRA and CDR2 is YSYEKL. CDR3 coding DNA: TGCGCCAGCAGCTGGTTAACAGGGGGCGGCACCGGGGAGCTGTTTTTT. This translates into CASSWLTGGGTGELFF.

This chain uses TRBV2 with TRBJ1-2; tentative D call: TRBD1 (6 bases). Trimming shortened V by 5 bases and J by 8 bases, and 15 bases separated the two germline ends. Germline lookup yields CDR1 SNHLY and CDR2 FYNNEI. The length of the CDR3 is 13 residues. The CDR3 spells CASSSDSRGGYTF. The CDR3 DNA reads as TGTGCCAGCAGTTCTGATTCAAGGGGGGGCTACACCTTC.

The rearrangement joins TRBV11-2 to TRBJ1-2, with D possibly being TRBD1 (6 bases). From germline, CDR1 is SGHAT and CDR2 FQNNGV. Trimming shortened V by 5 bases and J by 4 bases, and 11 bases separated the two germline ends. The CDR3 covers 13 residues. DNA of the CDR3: TGTGCCAGCAGCCAACAGGGTAGCTATGGCTACACCTTC. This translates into CASSQQGSYGYTF.

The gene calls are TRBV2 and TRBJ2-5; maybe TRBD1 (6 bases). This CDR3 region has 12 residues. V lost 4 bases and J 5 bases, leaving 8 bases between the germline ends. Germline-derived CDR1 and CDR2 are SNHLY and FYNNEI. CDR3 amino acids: CASSGGLETQYF. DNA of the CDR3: TGTGCCAGCAGTGGGGGGCTGGAGACCCAGTACTTC.

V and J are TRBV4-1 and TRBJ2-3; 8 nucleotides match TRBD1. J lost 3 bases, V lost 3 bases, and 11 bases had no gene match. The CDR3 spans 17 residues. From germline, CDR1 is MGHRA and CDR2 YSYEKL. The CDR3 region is CASSQDAGGRFTDTQYF. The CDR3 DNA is TGCGCCAGCAGCCAGGATGCAGGGGGCCGTTTTACAGATACGCAGTATTTT.

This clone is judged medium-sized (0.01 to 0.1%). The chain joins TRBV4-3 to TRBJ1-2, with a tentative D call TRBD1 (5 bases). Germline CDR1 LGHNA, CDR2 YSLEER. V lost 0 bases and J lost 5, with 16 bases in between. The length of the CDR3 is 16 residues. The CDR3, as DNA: TGCGCCAGCAGCCAAGATGTTAGCAGGGCTGGATATGGCTACACCTTC. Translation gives CASSQDVSRAGYGYTF.

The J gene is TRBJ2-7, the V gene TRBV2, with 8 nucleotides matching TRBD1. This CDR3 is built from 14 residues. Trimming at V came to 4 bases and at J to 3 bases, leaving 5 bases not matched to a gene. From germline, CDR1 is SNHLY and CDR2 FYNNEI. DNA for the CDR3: TGTGCCAGCAGTGCGGGGGACAGGTACTACGAGCAGTACGTC. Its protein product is CASSAGDRYYEQYV.

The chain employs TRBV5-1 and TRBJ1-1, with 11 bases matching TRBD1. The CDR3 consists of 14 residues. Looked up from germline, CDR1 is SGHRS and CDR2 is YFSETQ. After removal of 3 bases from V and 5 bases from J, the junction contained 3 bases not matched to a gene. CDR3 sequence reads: CASSSDRGPTEAFF. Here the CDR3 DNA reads TGCGCCAGCAGCTCGGACAGGGGGCCTACTGAAGCTTTCTTT.

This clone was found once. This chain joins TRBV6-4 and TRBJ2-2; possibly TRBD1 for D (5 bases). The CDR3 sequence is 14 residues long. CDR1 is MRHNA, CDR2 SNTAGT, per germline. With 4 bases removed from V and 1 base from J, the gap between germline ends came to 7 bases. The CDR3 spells CASSVRGNTGELFF. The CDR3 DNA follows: TGTGCCAGCAGTGTAAGGGGGAACACCGGGGAGCTGTTTTTT.

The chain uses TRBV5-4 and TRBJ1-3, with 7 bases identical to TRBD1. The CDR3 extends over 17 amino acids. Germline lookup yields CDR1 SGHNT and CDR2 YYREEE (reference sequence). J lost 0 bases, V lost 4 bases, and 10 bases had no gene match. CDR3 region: CASSARRQGSSGNTIYF. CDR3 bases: TGTGCCAGCAGCGCGCGTAGACAGGGCAGCTCTGGAAACACCATATATTTT.

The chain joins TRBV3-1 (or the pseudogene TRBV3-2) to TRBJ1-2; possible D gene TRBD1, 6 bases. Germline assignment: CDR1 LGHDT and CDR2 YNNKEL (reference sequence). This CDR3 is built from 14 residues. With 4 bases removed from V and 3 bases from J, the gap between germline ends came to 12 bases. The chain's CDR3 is CASSPQGIDYGYTF. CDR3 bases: TGTGCCAGCAGCCCCCAGGGGATCGACTATGGCTACACCTTC.

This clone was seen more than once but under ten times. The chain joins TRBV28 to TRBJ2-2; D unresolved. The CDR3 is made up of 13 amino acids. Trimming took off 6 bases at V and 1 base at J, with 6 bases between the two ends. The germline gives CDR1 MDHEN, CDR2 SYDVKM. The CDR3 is CASRGRNTGELFF. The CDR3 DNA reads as TGTGCCAGCAGGGGCAGGAACACCGGGGAGCTGTTTTTT.

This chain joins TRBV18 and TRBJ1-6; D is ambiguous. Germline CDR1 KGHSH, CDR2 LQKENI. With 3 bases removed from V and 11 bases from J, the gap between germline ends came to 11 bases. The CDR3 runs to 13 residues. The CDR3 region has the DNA TGTGCCAGCTCACCGGCAGAGGGAGCACCCCTCCACTTT. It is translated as CASSPAEGAPLHF.

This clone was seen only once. The CDR3 reads CASSWPGQGREQYV. CDR3 DNA sequence: TGTGCCAGCAGCTGGCCCGGGCAGGGCCGCGAGCAGTACGTC. The rearrangement joins TRBV5-6 to TRBJ2-7, with D possibly matching TRBD1 (5 bases). CDR1 and CDR2 from the germline V gene are SGHDT and YYEEEE. V gave up 3 bases and J gave up 6 bases, with 16 bases separating them. The CDR3 spans 14 residues.

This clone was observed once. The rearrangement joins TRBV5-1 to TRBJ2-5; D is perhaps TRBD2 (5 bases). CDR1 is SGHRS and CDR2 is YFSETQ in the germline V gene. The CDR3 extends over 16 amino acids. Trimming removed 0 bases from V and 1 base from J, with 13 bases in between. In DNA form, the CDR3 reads TGCGCCAGCAGCTTGGTGGGCCTAGAGGGCCAAGAGACCCAGTACTTC. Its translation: CASSLVGLEGQETQYF.

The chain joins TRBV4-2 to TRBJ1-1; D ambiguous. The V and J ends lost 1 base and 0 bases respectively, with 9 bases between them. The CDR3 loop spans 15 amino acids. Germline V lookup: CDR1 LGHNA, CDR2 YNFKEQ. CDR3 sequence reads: CASSQGRRMNTEAFF. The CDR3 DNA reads TGTGCCAGCAGCCAAGGTAGACGGATGAACACTGAAGCTTTCTTT.

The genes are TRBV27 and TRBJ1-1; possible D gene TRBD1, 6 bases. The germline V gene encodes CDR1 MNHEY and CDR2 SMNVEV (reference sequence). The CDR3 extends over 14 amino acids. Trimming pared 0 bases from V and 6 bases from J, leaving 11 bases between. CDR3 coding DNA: TGTGCCAGCAGTTTATCTAGGGGGGCTTCTGAAGCTTTCTTT. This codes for CASSLSRGASEAFF.

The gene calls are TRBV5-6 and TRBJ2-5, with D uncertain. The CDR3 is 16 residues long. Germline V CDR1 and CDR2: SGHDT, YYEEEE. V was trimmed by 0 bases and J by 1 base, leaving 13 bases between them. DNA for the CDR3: TGTGCCAGCAGCTTGGGCCCGATTGTTAGCCAAGAGACCCAGTACTTC. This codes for CASSLGPIVSQETQYF.

The CDR3 here is CASSPRRATDTQYF. As DNA, the CDR3 is TGTGCCAGCTCACCACGTCGGGCCACAGATACGCAGTATTTT. The J gene is TRBJ2-3, the V gene TRBV18; D not resolved. Germline V CDR1 and CDR2: KGHSH, LQKENI. CDR3 length: 14 residues. Trimming pared 1 base from V and 2 bases from J, leaving 7 bases between.

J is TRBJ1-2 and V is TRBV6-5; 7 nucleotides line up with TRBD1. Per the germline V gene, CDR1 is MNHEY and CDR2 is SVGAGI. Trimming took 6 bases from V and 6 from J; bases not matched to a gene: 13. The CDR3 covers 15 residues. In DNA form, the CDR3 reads TGTGCCAGCAGCCCACAGGGGTCCGGGTGGGATGGCTACACCTTC. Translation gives CASSPQGSGWDGYTF.

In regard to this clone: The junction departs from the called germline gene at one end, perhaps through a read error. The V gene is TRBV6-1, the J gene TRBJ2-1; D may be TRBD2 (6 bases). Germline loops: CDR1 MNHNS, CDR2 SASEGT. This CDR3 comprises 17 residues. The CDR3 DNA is TGTGCCAGCAGTGAAGGATTAGGGACTCAACCCTACGATGAGCAGTTCTTC. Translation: CASSEGLGTQPYDEQFF.

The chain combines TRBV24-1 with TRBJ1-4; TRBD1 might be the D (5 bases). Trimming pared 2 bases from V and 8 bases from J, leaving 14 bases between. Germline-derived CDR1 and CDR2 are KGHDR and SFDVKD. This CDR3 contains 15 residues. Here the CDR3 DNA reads TGTGCCACCAGTGATTCGAGGGGTCCAGGCGAAAAACTGTTTTTT. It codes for CATSDSRGPGEKLFF.

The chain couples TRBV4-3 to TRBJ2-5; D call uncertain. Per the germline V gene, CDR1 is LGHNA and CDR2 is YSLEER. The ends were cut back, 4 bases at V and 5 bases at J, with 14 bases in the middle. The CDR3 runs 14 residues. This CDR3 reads CASSPRAGVETQYF. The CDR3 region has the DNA TGCGCCAGCAGCCCTCGCGCTGGGGTCGAGACCCAGTACTTC.

Written as DNA, the CDR3 is TGTGCCAGCAGCCCACAGGGACTATCCAATCAGCCCCAGCATTTT. As protein: CASSPQGLSNQPQHF. V gene TRBV6-5 combines with J gene TRBJ1-5, with D possibly being TRBD1 (6 bases). The CDR3 length is 15 residues. Germline V gene data show CDR1 as MNHEY and CDR2 as SVGAGI. Trimming took off 6 bases at V and 3 bases at J, with 15 bases between the two ends.

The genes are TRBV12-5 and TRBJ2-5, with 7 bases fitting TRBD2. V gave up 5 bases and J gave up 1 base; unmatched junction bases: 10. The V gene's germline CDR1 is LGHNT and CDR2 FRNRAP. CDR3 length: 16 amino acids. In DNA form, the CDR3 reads TGTGCTAGTGGTCCTCCGGTGGTAGCGGGCCAAGAGACCCAGTACTTC. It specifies CASGPPVVAGQETQYF.